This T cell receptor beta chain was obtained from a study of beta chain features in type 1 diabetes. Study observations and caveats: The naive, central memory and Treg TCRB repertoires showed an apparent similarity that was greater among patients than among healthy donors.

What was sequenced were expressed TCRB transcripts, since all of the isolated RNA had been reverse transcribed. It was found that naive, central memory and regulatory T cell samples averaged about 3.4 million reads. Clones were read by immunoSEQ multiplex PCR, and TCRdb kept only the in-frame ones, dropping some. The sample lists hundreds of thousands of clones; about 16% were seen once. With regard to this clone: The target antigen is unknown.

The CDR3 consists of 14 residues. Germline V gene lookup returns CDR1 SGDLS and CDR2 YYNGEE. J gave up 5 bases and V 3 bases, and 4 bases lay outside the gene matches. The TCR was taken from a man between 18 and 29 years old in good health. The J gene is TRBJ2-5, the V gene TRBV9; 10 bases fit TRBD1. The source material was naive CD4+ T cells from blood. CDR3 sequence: CASSGQGAGETQYF. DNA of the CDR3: TGTGCCAGCAGCGGACAGGGGGCTGGGGAGACCCAGTACTTC.